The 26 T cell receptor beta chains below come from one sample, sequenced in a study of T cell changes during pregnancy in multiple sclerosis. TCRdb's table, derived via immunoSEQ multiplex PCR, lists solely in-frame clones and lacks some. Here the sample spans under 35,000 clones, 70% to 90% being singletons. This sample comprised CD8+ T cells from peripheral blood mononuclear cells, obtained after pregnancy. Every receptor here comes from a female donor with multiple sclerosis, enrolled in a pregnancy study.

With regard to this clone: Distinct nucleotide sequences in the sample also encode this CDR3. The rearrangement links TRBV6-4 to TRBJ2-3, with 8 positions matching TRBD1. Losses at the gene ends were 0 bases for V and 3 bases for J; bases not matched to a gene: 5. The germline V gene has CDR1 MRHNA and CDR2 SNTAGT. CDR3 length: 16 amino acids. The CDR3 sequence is CASSDSSGGATDTQYF. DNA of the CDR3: TGTGCCAGCAGTGACTCTTCAGGGGGCGCGACAGATACGCAGTATTTT.

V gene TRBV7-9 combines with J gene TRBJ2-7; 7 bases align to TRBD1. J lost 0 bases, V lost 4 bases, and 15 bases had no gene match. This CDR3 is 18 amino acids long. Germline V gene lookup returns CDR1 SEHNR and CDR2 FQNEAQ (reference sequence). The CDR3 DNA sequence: TGTGCCAGCAGCTCTCGACCCGGGACAGACTTTACCTCCTACGAGCAGTACTTC. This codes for CASSSRPGTDFTSYEQYF.

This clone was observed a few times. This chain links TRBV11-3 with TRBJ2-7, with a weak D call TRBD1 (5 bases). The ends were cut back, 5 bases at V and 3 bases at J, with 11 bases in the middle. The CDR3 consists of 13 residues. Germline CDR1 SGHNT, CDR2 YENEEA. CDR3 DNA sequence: TGTGCCAGCAGCAAACACGACAGCTACGAGCAGTACTTC. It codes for CASSKHDSYEQYF.

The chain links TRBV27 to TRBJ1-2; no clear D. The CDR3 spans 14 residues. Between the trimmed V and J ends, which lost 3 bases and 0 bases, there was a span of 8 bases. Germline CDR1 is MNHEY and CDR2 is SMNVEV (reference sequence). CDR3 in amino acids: CASSLLGANYGYTF. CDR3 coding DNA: TGTGCCAGCAGTTTGTTAGGAGCTAACTATGGCTACACCTTC.

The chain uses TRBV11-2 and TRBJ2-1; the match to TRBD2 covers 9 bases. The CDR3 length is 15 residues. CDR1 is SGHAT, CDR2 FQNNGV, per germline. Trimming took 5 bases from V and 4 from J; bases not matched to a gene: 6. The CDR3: CASSQSGGPYNEQFF. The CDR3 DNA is TGTGCCAGCAGCCAAAGCGGGGGGCCTTACAATGAGCAGTTCTTC.

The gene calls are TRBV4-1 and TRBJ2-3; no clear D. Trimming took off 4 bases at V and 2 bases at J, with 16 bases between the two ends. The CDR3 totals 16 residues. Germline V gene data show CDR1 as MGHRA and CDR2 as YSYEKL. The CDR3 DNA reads TGCGCCAGCAGCCCCTCACAAAGTCGCCCCACAGATACGCAGTATTTT. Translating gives CASSPSQSRPTDTQYF.

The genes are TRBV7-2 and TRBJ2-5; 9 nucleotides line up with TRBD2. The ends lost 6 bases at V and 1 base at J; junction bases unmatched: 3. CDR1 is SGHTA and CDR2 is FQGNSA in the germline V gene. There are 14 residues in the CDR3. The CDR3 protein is CASRQTSGQETQYF. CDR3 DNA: TGTGCCAGCAGGCAGACTAGCGGCCAAGAGACCCAGTACTTC.

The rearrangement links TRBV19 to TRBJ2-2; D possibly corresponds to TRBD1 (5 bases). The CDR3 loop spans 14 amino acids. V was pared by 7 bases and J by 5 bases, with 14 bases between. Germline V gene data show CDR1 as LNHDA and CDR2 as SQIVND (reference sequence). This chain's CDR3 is CASNGEQVTGELFF. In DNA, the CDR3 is TGTGCCAGTAATGGGGAACAGGTTACCGGGGAGCTGTTTTTT.

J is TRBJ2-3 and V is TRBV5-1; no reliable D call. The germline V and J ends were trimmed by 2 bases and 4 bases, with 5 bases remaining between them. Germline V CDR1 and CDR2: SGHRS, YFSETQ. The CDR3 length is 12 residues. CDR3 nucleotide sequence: TGCGCCAGCAGCTTCGGAGCAGATACGCAGTATTTT. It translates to CASSFGADTQYF.

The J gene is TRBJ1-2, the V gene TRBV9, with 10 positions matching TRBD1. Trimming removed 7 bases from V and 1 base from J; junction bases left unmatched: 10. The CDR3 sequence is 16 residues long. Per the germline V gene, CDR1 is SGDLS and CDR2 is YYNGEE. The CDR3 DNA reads TGTGCCAGCTTCGGGGACAGGGGACGAGTTAACTATGGCTACACCTTC. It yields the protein CASFGDRGRVNYGYTF.

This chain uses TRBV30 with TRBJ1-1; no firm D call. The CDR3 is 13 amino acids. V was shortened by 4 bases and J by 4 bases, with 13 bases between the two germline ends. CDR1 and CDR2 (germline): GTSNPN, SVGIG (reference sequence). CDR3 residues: CAWIDPPGTEAFF. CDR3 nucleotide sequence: TGTGCCTGGATAGACCCACCGGGCACTGAAGCTTTCTTT.

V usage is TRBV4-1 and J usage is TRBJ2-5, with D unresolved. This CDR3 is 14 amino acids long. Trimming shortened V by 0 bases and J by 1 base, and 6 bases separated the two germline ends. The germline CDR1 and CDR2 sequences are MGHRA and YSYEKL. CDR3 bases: TGCGCCAGCAGCCAAGAAAATATCCAAGAGACCCAGTACTTC. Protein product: CASSQENIQETQYF.

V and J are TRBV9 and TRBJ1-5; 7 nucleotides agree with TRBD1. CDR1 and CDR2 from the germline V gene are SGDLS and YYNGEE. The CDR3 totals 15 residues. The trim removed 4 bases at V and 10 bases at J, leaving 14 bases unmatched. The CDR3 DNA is TGTGCCAGCAGCTCTGGACAGGTAGGCGTCGCACCCCAGCATTTT. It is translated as CASSSGQVGVAPQHF.

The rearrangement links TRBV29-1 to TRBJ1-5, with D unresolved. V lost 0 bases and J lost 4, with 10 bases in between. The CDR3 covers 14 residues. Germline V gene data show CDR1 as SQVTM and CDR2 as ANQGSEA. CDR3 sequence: CSVEDLCSNQPQHF. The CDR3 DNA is TGCAGCGTTGAAGATTTATGCAGTAATCAGCCCCAGCATTTT. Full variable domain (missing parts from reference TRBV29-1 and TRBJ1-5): SAVISQKPSRDICQRGTSLTIQCQVDSQVTMMFWYRQQPGQSLTLIATANQGSEATYESGFVIDKFPISRPNLTFSTLTVSNMSPEDSSIYLCSVEDLCSNQPQHFGDGTRLSIL.

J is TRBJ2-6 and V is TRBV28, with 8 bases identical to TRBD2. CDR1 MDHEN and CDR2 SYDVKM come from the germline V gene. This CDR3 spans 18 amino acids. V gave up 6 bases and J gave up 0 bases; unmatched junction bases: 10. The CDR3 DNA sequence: TGTGCCAGCAGCTCAGCGGGGGAAGGAAGCTCTGGGGCCAACGTCCTGACTTTC. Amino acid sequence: CASSSAGEGSSGANVLTF. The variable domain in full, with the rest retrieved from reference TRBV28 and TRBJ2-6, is DVKVTQSSRYLVKRTGEKVFLECVQDMDHENMFWYRQDPGLGLRLIYFSYDVKMKEKGDIPEGYSVSREKKERFSLILESASTNQTSMYLCASSSAGEGSSGANVLTFGAGSRLTVL.

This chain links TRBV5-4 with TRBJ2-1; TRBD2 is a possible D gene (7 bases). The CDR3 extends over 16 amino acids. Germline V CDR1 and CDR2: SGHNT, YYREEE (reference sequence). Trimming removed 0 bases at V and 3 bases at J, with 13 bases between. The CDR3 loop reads CASSLVAGAFYNEQFF. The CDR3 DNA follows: TGTGCCAGCAGCTTGGTGGCGGGGGCCTTCTACAATGAGCAGTTCTTC.

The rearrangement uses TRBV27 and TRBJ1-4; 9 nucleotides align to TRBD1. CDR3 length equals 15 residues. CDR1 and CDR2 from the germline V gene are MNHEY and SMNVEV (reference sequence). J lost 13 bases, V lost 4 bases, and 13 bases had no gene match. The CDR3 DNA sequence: TGTGCCAGCAGTTCACCTGACAGGGGGGATTCGGGACTGTTTTTT. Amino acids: CASSSPDRGDSGLFF.

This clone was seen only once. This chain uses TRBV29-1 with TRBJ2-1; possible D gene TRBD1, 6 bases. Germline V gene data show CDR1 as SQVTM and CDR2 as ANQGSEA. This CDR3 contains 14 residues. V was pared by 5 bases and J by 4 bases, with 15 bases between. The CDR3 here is CSVQDSGHYNEQFF. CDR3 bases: TGCAGCGTTCAGGACAGTGGACATTACAATGAGCAGTTCTTC.

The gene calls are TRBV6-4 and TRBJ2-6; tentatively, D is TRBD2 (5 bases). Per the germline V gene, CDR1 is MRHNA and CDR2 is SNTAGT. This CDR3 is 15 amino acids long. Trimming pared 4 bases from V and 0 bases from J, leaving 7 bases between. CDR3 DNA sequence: TGTGCCAGCAGTGCGGGGTTCTCTGGGGCCAACGTCCTGACTTTC. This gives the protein CASSAGFSGANVLTF.

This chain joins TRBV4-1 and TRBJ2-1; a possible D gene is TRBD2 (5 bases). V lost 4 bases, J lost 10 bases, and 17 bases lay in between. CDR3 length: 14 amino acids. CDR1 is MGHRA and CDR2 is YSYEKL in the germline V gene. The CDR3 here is CASSLVEFSEEQFF. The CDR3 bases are TGCGCCAGCAGCCTTGTAGAATTTAGCGAGGAGCAGTTCTTC.

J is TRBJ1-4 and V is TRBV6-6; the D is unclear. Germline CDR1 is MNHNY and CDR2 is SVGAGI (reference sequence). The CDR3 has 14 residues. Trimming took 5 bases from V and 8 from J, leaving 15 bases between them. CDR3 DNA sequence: TGTGCCAGCAGTCCTAACCCCCTCGCGGAAAAACTGTTTTTT. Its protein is CASSPNPLAEKLFF.

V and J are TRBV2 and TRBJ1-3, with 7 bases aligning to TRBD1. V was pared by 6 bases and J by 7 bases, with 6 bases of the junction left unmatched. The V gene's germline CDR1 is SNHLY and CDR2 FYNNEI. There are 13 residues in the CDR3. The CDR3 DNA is TGTGCCAGCAGGACACTCAGGGGGAACACCATATATTTT. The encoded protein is CASRTLRGNTIYF.

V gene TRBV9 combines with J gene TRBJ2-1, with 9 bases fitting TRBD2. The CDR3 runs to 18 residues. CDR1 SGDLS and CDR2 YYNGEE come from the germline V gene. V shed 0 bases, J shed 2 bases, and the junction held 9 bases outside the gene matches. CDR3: CASSVEGRAGGPYNEQFF. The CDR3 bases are TGTGCCAGCAGCGTAGAGGGGAGGGCGGGGGGGCCCTACAATGAGCAGTTCTTC.

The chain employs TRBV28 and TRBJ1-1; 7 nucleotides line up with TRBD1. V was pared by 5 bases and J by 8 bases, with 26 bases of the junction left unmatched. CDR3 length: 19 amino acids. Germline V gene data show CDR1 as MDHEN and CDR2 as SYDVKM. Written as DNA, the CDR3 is TGTGCCAGCAGTCCTCAAGGGACAGCCCTTCGCGGTCCGCTTGGGGAAGCTTTCTTT. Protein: CASSPQGTALRGPLGEAFF.

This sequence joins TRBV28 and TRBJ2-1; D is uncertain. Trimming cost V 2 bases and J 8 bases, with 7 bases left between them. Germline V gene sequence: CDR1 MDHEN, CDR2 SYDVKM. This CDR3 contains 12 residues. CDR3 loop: CASSLPGYEQFF. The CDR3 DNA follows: TGTGCCAGCAGTTTACCCGGGTATGAGCAGTTCTTC.

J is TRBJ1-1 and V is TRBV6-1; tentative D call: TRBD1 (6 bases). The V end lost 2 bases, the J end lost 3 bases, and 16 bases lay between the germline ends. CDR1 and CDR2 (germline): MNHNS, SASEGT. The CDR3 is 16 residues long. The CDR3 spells CASSEPIQGVDTEAFF. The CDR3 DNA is TGTGCCAGCAGTGAACCAATACAGGGTGTAGACACTGAAGCTTTCTTT.